This T cell receptor beta chain is drawn from a study of blood T cell repertoires in COVID-19. Background on the study: Acute and convalescent COVID-19 samples came from the United States, Italy and Spain. PBMCs, B-cell-depleted T cells, or T cells provided the cDNA or gDNA that made up the material.

The CDR3 is 13 amino acids. In germline, CDR1 is KGHSH, CDR2 LQKENI. With V trimmed by 8 bases and J by 8 bases, 8 bases remained unmatched. In the study's own analysis: Reference gene primer amplification gave estimated nucleated cell counts. Profiled with immunoSEQ multiplex PCR; TCRdb holds only in-frame clones, not every one. V and J calls and clone size are those listed in that table; D and trimming were worked out from the DNA. The sample carries under 350,000 clones, 85% to 90% recorded once. The source is a human donor in a cohort sampled during active COVID-19. The specimen sequenced was peripheral blood. The rearrangement uses TRBV18 and TRBJ2-2, with 7 bases lining up with TRBD1. CDR3 in amino acids: CASKGTDQGELFF. CDR3 coding DNA: TGTGCCAGCAAAGGGACAGACCAAGGGGAGCTGTTTTTT.